A single T cell receptor beta chain is shown here with its context. As yet, its antigen is unknown. RNA transcripts were the source from which TCR beta CDR3 regions were amplified. First-round RT-PCR employed HTBI primers, with a second-round multiplex PCR after it. One entry per CDR3 protein, called by TCRdb with MiXCR from the multiplex PCR reads. The profile shows approximately 700,000 distinct CDR3 sequences, 35% to 50% of them singletons. The CDR3 totals 17 residues. The germline V gene encodes CDR1 ENHRY and CDR2 SYGVKD. V was cut by 4 bases and J by 0 bases, with 16 bases left in between. The entry originates in a study of Graves' ophthalmopathy and Graves' hyperthyroidism. Whole-study findings and limits: In blood appeared most of the expanded thyroid clonotypes whose frequency exceeded 0.001.

Exclusion applied to patients with other autoimmune diseases, uncontrolled infections, pregnancy or lactation. Physicians reached a diagnosis by relying on clinical symptoms, serum thyroxine, TRAb, thyroid ultrasound and orbital computed tomography. The clonotype originates from an adult man with Graves' ophthalmopathy. The sample consisted of peripheral blood. This chain connects TRBV10-3 to TRBJ1-3, with D unclear. The CDR3 DNA is TGTGCCATCAGTGGAGCCGGCAGGATTAGCTCTGGAAACACCATATATTTT. Translated: CAISGAGRISSGNTIYF.